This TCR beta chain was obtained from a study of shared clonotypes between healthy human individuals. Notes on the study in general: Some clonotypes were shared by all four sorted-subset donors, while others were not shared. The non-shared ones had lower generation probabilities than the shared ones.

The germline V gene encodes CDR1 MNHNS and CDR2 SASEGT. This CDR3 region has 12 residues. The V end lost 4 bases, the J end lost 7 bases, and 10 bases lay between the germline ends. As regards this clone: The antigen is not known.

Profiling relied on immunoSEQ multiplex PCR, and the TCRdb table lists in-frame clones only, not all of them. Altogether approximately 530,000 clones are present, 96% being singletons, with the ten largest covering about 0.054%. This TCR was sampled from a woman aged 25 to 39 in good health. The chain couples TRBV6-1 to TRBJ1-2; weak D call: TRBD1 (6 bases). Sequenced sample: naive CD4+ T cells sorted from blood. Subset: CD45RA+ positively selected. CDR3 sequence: CASSATGLGYTF. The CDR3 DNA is TGTGCCAGCAGTGCGACAGGTCTTGGCTACACCTTC.